This T cell receptor (beta chain) was observed in a study of T cell responses to AZD1222 COVID-19 vaccine. TCRdb keeps only in-frame clones here, not all; method: immunoSEQ multiplex PCR. Seen here are about 110,000 clones, over 75% observed once, and the top ten hold around 4.6%. This CDR3 spans 13 amino acids. V lost 5 bases to trimming and J lost 4 bases, with 11 bases between them. From germline, CDR1 is SGHTA and CDR2 FQGNSA. The V call is TRBV7-2, the J call TRBJ1-2; unclear D gene. The sequencing used peripheral blood, collected 28 days after the second AZD1222 dose. The sequence was collected from an adult who received the AZD1222 COVID-19 vaccine. The CDR3 DNA reads TGTGCCAGCAGCCCCGACAACAGCTATGGCTACACCTTC. This gives the protein CASSPDNSYGYTF.